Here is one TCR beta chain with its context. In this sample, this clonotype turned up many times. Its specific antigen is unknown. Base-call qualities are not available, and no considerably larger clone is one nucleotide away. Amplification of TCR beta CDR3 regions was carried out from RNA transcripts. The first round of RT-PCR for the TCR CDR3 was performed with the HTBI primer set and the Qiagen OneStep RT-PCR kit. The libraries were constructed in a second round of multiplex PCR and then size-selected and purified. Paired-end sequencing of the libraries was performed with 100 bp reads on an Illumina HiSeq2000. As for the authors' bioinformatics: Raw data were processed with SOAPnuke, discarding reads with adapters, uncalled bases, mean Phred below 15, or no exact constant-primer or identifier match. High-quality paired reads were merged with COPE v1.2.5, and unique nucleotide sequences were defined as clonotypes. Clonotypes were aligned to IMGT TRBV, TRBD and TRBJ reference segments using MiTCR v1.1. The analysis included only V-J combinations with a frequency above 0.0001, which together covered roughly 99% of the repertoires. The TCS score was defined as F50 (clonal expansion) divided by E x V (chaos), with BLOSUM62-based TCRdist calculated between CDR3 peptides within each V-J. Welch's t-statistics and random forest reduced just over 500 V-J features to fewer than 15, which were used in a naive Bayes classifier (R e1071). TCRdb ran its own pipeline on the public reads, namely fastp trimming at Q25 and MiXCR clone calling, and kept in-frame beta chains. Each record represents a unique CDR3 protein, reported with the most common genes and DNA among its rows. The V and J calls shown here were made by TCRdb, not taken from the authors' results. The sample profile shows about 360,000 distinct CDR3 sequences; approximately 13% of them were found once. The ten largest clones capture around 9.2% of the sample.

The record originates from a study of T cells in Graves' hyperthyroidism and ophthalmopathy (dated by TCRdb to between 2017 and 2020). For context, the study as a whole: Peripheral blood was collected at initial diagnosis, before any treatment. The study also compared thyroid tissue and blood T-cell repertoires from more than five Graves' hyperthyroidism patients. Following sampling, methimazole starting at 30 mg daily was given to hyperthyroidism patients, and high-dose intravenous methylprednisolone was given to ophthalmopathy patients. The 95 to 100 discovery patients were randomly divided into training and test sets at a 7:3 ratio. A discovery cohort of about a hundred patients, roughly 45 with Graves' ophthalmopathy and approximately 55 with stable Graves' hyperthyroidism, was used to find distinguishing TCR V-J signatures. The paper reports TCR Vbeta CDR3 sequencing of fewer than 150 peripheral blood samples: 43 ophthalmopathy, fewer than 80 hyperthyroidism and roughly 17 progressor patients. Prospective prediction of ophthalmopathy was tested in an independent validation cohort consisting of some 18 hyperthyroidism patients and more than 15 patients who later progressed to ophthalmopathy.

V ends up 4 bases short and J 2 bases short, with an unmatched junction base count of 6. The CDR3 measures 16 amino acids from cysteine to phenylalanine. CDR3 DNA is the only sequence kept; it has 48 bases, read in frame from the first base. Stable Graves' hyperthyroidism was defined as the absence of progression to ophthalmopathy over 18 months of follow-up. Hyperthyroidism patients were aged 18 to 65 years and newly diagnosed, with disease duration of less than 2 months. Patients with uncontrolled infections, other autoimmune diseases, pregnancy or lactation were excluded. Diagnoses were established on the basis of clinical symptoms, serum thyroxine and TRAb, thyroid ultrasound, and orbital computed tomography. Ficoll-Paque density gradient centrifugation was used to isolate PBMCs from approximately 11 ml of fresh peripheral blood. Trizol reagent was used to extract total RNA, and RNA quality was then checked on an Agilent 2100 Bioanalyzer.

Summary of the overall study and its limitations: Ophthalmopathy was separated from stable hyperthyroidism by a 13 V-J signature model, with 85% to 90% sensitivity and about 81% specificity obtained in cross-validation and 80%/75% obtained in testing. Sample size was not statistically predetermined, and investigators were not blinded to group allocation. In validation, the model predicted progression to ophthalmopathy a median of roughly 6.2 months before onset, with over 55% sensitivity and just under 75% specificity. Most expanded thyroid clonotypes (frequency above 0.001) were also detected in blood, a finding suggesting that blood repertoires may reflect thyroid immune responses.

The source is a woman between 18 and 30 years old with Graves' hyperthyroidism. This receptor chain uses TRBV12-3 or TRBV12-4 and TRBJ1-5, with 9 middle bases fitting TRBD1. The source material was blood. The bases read TGTGCCAGCAGTTACTCTGGACAGGGGCGCAATCAGCCCCAGCATTTT. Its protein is CASSYSGQGRNQPQHF.